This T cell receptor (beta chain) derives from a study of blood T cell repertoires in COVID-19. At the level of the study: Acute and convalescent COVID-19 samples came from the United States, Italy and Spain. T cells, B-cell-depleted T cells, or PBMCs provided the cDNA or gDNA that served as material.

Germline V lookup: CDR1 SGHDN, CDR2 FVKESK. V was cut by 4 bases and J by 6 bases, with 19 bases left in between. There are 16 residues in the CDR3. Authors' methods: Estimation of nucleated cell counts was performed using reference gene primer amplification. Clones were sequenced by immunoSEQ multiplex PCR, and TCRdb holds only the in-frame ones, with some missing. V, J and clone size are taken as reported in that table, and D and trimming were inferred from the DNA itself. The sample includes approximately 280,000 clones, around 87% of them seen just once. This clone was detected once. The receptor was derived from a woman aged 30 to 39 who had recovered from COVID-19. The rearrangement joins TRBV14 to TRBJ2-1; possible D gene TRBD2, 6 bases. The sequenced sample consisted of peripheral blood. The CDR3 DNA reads TGTGCCAGCAGCCCCGGGGCGCCCGCGCGGGGCAATGAGCAGTTCTTC. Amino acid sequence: CASSPGAPARGNEQFF. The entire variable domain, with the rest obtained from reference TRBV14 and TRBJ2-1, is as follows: EAGVTQFPSHSVIEKGQTVTLRCDPISGHDNLYWYRRVMGKEIKFLLHFVKESKQDESGMPNNRFLAERTGGTYSTLKVQPAELEDSGVYFCASSPGAPARGNEQFFGPGTRLTVL.